This TCR beta chain is drawn from a study of T cell responses to AZD1222 COVID-19 vaccine. General study results and limits: Clonal diversity was possibly underestimated, and white British individuals and females predominated among donors.

The CDR3 contains 13 residues. V shed 0 bases and J shed 10 bases, with 10 bases lying between them. The germline V gene has CDR1 GTSNPN and CDR2 SVGIG (reference sequence). Worth noting for this clone: The antigen is unknown.

Repertoires were generated with immunoSEQ multiplex PCR, while TCRdb's copy carries only in-frame clones and drops some. This sample yields 50,000 to 55,000 clones, of which approximately 86% are seen a single time; under 3.5% belongs to the top ten. This TCR derives from an adult who received the AZD1222 COVID-19 vaccine. Sequenced here: peripheral blood, sampled 28 days after the second AZD1222 dose. The genes are TRBV30 and TRBJ1-6, with D possibly being TRBD1 (6 bases). CDR3 nucleotides: TGTGCCTGGAGTGTAAGGGGGGGCTCACCCCTCCACTTT. Translated: CAWSVRGGSPLHF.